This TCR beta chain was obtained from a study of shared clonotypes between healthy human individuals. The germline V gene encodes CDR1 KGHSH and CDR2 LQKENI. The CDR3 is made up of 16 amino acids. Trimming pared 2 bases from V and 0 bases from J, leaving 8 bases between. Repertoires were generated with immunoSEQ multiplex PCR, while TCRdb's copy carries only in-frame clones and drops some. The sample carries over 2 million clones, under 95% recorded once. Healthy and HIV-negative, the adult donors had no recent acute infections or vaccinations. Comment on this clone: Its antigen is undetermined. In the same sample, other DNA sequences code for this CDR3.

Study-level findings and limits: Across a few donors, naive CD4 shared around 5.1%, naive CD8 more than 3%, memory CD4 more than 2%, memory CD8 around 0.36%. A limitation of the genetic and exposure-history diversity represented arose from few donors.

This chain joins TRBV18 and TRBJ2-6; no definite D call. Sequencing was done on a sample of naive CD4+ T cells from PBMCs. Documented subset: CD45RA+ positively selected. This clonotype originated in a man younger than 30 in good health. Some clones in this sample may be carry-over from other donors' samples. CDR3 DNA: TGTGCCAGCTCACCAGTTGGAGACTCTGGGGCCAACGTCCTGACTTTC. Translated: CASSPVGDSGANVLTF.